This TCR beta chain is from a study of blood T cell repertoires in COVID-19. Across the whole study: Samples came from the United States, Italy and Spain, spanning acute and convalescent COVID-19. The cDNA or gDNA used as material had been derived from T cells, B-cell-depleted T cells, or PBMCs.

Study processing details: Researchers report that nucleated cell counts were estimated from reference gene primer amplification. Sequenced by immunoSEQ multiplex PCR; TCRdb stores in-frame clones only, minus some. V and J calls and clone size are those listed in that table; D and trimming were worked out from the DNA. Here the sample spans 300,000 to 450,000 clones, around 85% being singletons. Deletions cut 6 bases from V and 0 bases from J, with 9 bases between. The CDR3 has 14 amino acids. The germline CDR1 and CDR2 sequences are SGHTA and FQGNSA. The clonotype originates from a woman aged 18-29 years with acute or convalescent COVID-19. The sequenced material came from peripheral blood. The V gene is TRBV7-2, the J gene TRBJ1-5; D possibly corresponds to TRBD1 (6 bases). CDR3 loop: CASRTGNSNQPQHF. The CDR3, as DNA: TGTGCCAGCAGGACAGGTAATAGCAATCAGCCCCAGCATTTT.